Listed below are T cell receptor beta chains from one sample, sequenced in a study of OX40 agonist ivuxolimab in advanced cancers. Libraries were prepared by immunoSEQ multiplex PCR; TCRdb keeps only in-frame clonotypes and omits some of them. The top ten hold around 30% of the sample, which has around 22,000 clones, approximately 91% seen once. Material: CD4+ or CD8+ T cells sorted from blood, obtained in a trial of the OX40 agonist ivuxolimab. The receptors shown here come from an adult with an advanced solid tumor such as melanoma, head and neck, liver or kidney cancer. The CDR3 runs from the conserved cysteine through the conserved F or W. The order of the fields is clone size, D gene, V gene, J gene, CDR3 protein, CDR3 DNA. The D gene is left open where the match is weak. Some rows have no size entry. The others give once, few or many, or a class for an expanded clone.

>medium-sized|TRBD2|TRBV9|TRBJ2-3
CASSERTSGRDTQYF
TGTGCCAGCAGCGAGAGGACTAGCGGACGTGATACGCAGTATTTT
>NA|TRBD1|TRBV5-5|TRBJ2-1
CASIYTGTGNNEQFF
TGTGCCAGCATCTATACCGGGACAGGTAATAATGAGCAGTTCTTC
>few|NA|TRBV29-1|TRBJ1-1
CSVEWGMNTEAFF
TGCAGCGTTGAATGGGGGATGAACACTGAAGCTTTCTTT
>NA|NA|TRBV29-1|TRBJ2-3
CSEGLGGTQYF
TGCAGCGAGGGCCTGGGGGGAACGCAGTATTTT
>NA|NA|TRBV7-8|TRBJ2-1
CASSPAASVNNEQFF
TGTGCCAGCAGCCCCGCGGCCTCCGTGAACAATGAGCAGTTCTTC
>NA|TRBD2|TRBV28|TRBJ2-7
CASSSIRLAGGLYEQYF
TGTGCCAGCAGTTCCATCCGACTAGCGGGAGGGCTATACGAGCAGTACTTC
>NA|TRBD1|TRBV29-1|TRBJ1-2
CSDYNIDREGYTF
TGCAGCGACTATAATATTGACAGGGAGGGCTACACCTTC
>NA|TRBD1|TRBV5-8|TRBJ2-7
CASSLDGQDSYEQYF
TGTGCCAGCAGCCTGGACGGACAGGACTCCTACGAGCAGTACTTC
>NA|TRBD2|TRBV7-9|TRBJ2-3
CASSLSGNTQYF
TGTGCCAGCAGCTTAAGCGGGAATACGCAGTATTTT
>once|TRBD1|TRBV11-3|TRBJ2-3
CASSLDWQGAATHPDTQYF
TGTGCCAGCAGCTTAGATTGGCAGGGGGCTGCTACCCATCCAGATACGCAGTATTTT
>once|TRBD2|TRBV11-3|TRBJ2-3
CASSYRRVAGGNTDTQYF
TGTGCCAGCAGCTACCGGAGAGTAGCGGGAGGGAACACAGATACGCAGTATTTT
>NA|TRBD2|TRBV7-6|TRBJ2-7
CASSRGGDYEQYF
TGTGCCAGCAGCCGGGGGGGGGACTACGAGCAGTACTTC
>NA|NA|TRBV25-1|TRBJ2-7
CASSDYEQYF
TGTGCCAGCAGCGATTACGAGCAGTACTTC
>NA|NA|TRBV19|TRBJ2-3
CASSNSDFSTDTQYF
TGTGCCAGTAGTAATTCAGACTTCAGCACAGATACGCAGTATTTT
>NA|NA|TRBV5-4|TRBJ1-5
CASSIQGSTQSQHF
TGTGCCAGCAGTATACAGGGCTCAACCCAATCCCAGCATTTT
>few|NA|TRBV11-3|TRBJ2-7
CASSLDVLVENEQYF
TGTGCCAGCAGCTTAGATGTGCTAGTCGAAAACGAGCAGTACTTC